The 4 T cell receptor beta chains below come from one sample, sequenced in a study of blood T cell repertoires in COVID-19. Profiled with immunoSEQ multiplex PCR; TCRdb holds only in-frame clones, not every one. This repertoire shows 200,000 to 250,000 clones, 80% to 85% found once; its top ten account for less than 4%. The sample consisted of peripheral blood. These receptors originate from a woman between 18 and 30 years old with acute or convalescent COVID-19.

The chain uses TRBV2 and TRBJ1-2; D is perhaps TRBD1 (5 bases). Germline V gene lookup returns CDR1 SNHLY and CDR2 FYNNEI. This CDR3 contains 14 residues. Trimming left V 7 bases short and J 4 bases short, with 16 bases between. CDR3 loop: CASTGTGDLYGYTF. The CDR3 DNA sequence: TGTGCCAGCACGGGGACGGGGGACCTCTATGGCTACACCTTC.

The chain carries TRBV27 and TRBJ2-3, with TRBD2 identical over 14 bases. Germline CDR1 MNHEY, CDR2 SMNVEV (reference sequence). The junction had 7 bases not matched to a gene; V was cut back by 2 bases and J by 6 bases. The CDR3 spans 17 residues. As DNA, the CDR3 is TGTGCCAGCAGTTTAAAGAGACTAGCGGGAGGGCGCGATACGCAGTATTTT. Translation gives CASSLKRLAGGRDTQYF.

The chain couples TRBV9 to TRBJ1-1; 9 bases agree with TRBD1. From germline, CDR1 is SGDLS and CDR2 YYNGEE. J gave up 4 bases and V 3 bases, and 1 base lay outside the gene matches. The CDR3 consists of 13 residues. The CDR3 bases are TGTGCCAGCAGCGCGACAGGGGGCACTGAAGCTTTCTTT. Residues: CASSATGGTEAFF.

V gene TRBV5-1 combines with J gene TRBJ1-4; D gene ambiguous. The CDR3 consists of 13 residues. CDR1 is SGHRS and CDR2 is YFSETQ in the germline V gene. The ends were cut back, 2 bases at V and 5 bases at J, with 7 bases in the middle. The CDR3 spells CASSFGGNEKLFF. Here the CDR3 DNA reads TGCGCCAGCAGCTTCGGCGGGAATGAAAAACTGTTTTTT.